There are a few counts of the clone carrying this T cell receptor beta chain. Its antigen is currently unknown. This entry belongs to a study of read filtering for tumor transcriptome and immune sequencing. This library used approximately 390 ng RNA and molecular barcoded adaptors spanning alpha/delta and beta/gamma chains. TCRdb recomputed calls from the reads with MiXCR, one row per CDR3 protein. The table includes about 93,000 distinct CDR3 sequences, about a fifth detected once. The germline V gene has CDR1 MNHEY and CDR2 SVGAGI. Trimming removed 2 bases at V and 3 bases at J, with 9 bases between. There are 14 residues in the CDR3. Study findings and constraints: RNA-seq captured clonotypes less deeply and reliably than IR-seq. This fraction held mixed bone marrow immune cells after CD138-negative sorting. IR-seq and RNA-seq agreed better without single-read clonotypes.

Sampling of bone marrow took place during active disease in every patient. This sequence joins TRBV6-5 and TRBJ2-3; D tentatively fits TRBD1 or TRBD2 (6 bases each). The receptor's source is a donor at least 40 years old with multiple myeloma. Sequenced material: a population of CD138-negative cells sorted from bone marrow. The CDR3 coding sequence is TGTGCCAGCAGTTACCAGGGGAGGACAGATACGCAGTATTTT. Encoded protein: CASSYQGRTDTQYF.